Below are 28 T cell receptor beta chains sequenced from a single sample in a study of cytomegalovirus exposure and HLA in healthy donors. The PCR made use of 60 Vbeta and 13 Jbeta primers. Some clones are missing from TCRdb's copy, which holds only in-frame ones; the method was immunoSEQ multiplex PCR. The sample consists of around 150,000 clones, about four fifths of them appearing once. Input material: PBMCs. The receptors originated from a male donor in good health and CMV-seropositive.

This clone showed up just a few times. J is TRBJ2-3 and V is TRBV19; 13 nucleotides agree with TRBD2. Germline V lookup: CDR1 LNHDA, CDR2 SQIVND (reference sequence). Losses at the gene ends were 0 bases for V and 0 bases for J; bases not matched to a gene: 6. There are 19 residues in the CDR3. This CDR3 is CASSIDPTSGGTSTDTQYF. In nucleotides, the CDR3 is TGTGCCAGTAGTATAGACCCGACTAGCGGGGGGACTAGCACAGATACGCAGTATTTT.

This chain connects TRBV5-4 to TRBJ1-4; 9 bases fit TRBD1. With V trimmed by 3 bases and J by 3 bases, 9 bases remained unmatched. The CDR3 spans 17 residues. Germline V gives CDR1 SGHNT, CDR2 YYREEE (reference sequence). The CDR3 DNA reads TGTGCCAGCAGCTCGGGGATGGACAGGGGTGCTAATGAAAAACTGTTTTTT. Protein: CASSSGMDRGANEKLFF. The entire variable domain, with the rest obtained from reference TRBV5-4 and TRBJ1-4, is as follows: ETGVTQSPTHLIKTRGQQVTLRCSSQSGHNTVSWYQQALGQGPQFIFQYYREEENGRGNFPPRFSGLQFPNYSSELNVNALELDDSALYLCASSSGMDRGANEKLFFGSGTQLSVL.

V usage is TRBV11-2 and J usage is TRBJ2-2, with D possibly being TRBD2 (5 bases). The CDR3 has 16 amino acids. The germline V and J ends were trimmed by 6 bases and 9 bases, with 23 bases remaining between them. Germline V gene lookup returns CDR1 SGHAT and CDR2 FQNNGV. The CDR3 nucleotides read TGTGCCAGCAGGTCCGTGGGGTTCAACAGCGGCCGGGAGCTGTTTTTT. Protein product: CASRSVGFNSGRELFF.

CDR3 coding DNA: TGCGCCAGCAGCCCGACAGGTGGGGGATTGAACGAGCAGTACTTC. Translation: CASSPTGGGLNEQYF. V usage is TRBV4-3 and J usage is TRBJ2-7; a weak D match, TRBD1 (6 bases). V was pared by 4 bases and J by 5 bases, with 18 bases between. The germline CDR1 and CDR2 sequences are LGHNA and YSLEER. The CDR3 contains 15 residues.

The chain employs TRBV18 and TRBJ2-1; D ambiguous. V dropped 2 bases and J dropped 4 bases, with 24 bases sitting between them. CDR3 size: 19 residues. Germline lookup yields CDR1 KGHSH and CDR2 LQKENI. The DNA for the CDR3 is TGTGCCAGCTCACCAGGTAGCTTAGCAGATCAAACTACTTACAATGAGCAGTTCTTC. As protein: CASSPGSLADQTTYNEQFF.

This clone is a singleton in its sample. The chain couples TRBV5-1 to TRBJ1-5, with no clear D. CDR3 length equals 13 residues. Between the trimmed V and J ends, which lost 0 bases and 5 bases, there was a span of 6 bases. From germline, CDR1 is SGHRS and CDR2 YFSETQ. CDR3 sequence reads: CASSLAPDQPQHF. As DNA, the CDR3 is TGCGCCAGCAGCTTGGCCCCAGATCAGCCCCAGCATTTT.

This chain uses TRBV5-4 with TRBJ2-3; a weak D match, TRBD1 (6 bases). Germline V CDR1 and CDR2: SGHNT, YYREEE (reference sequence). This CDR3 is 13 amino acids long. Trimming removed 7 bases at V and 2 bases at J, with 11 bases between. The chain's CDR3 is CASPDRNTDTQYF. Written as DNA, the CDR3 is TGTGCCAGCCCCGACAGGAACACAGATACGCAGTATTTT.

This sequence joins TRBV29-1 and TRBJ1-1, with 12 bases fitting TRBD1. V lost 6 bases to trimming and J lost 2 bases; unmatched junction nucleotides: 4. Germline V CDR1 and CDR2: SQVTM, ANQGSEA. The CDR3 is 14 residues long. CDR3 nucleotides: TGCAGCGTCGGGACAGGGGGCGTCAACACTGAAGCTTTCTTT. Translating it yields CSVGTGGVNTEAFF.

This clone was picked up a small number of times. J is TRBJ1-1 and V is TRBV14; D unresolved. Germline V gene sequence: CDR1 SGHDN, CDR2 FVKESK. The V gene lost 4 bases and the J gene lost 7 bases, with 16 bases spanning the gap. This CDR3 has 14 residues. The CDR3 DNA follows: TGTGCCAGCAGCCCCCTAACGGTGGGGAGTGAAGCTTTCTTT. Translation: CASSPLTVGSEAFF. The whole variable domain, remainder taken from reference TRBV14 and TRBJ1-1, is EAGVTQFPSHSVIEKGQTVTLRCDPISGHDNLYWYRRVMGKEIKFLLHFVKESKQDESGMPNNRFLAERTGGTYSTLKVQPAELEDSGVYFCASSPLTVGSEAFFGQGTRLTVV.

J is TRBJ1-4 and V is TRBV28, with 11 bases lining up with TRBD1. There are 15 residues in the CDR3. CDR1 and CDR2 (germline): MDHEN, SYDVKM. Unmatched junction bases numbered 9, after V lost 5 bases and J lost 10 bases. CDR3 residues: CASSPQGQGEGKLFF. The CDR3 DNA reads as TGTGCCAGCAGTCCCCAGGGACAGGGGGAAGGAAAACTGTTTTTT.

In this sample, this clone turned up once. Within the sample, other DNA sequences also encode this same CDR3. The chain employs TRBV5-1 and TRBJ1-5, with a weak D call TRBD1 (5 bases). The CDR3 has 15 amino acids. V lost 0 bases and J lost 0, with 7 bases in between. Germline CDR1 SGHRS, CDR2 YFSETQ. The CDR3 DNA follows: TGCGCCAGCAGCTTGGGGGGGGATAGCAATCAGCCCCAGCATTTT. This sequence encodes CASSLGGDSNQPQHF.

V gene TRBV27 combines with J gene TRBJ2-1; the match to TRBD1 covers 10 bases. CDR1 is MNHEY, CDR2 SMNVEV, per germline (reference sequence). After removal of 3 bases from V and 8 bases from J, the junction contained 10 bases not matched to a gene. The CDR3 spans 16 residues. The CDR3 loop is CASSFGSVGTGDEQFF. The CDR3 DNA follows: TGTGCCAGCAGTTTCGGTTCGGTTGGGACAGGGGATGAGCAGTTCTTC.

This chain links TRBV7-8 with TRBJ2-1, with 10 bases identical to TRBD2. There are 17 residues in the CDR3. V trimming: 5 bases; J trimming: 3 bases; junction bases outside the gene matches: 10. The germline CDR1 and CDR2 sequences are SGHVS and FQNEAQ. The CDR3 sequence: CASSPSPGLANYNEQFF. CDR3 nucleotides: TGTGCCAGCAGCCCCAGTCCGGGACTAGCGAACTACAATGAGCAGTTCTTC.

This sequence joins TRBV14 and TRBJ1-5, with D hard to call. Germline V gene sequence: CDR1 SGHDN, CDR2 FVKESK. CDR3 length: 13 residues. V was cut by 4 bases and J by 9 bases, with 13 bases left in between. The CDR3 bases are TGTGCCAGCAGCCCTTACAAGGGAGGGCCCCAGCATTTT. It codes for CASSPYKGGPQHF.

CDR3 loop: CASSQAGTSRNEQFF. Written as DNA, the CDR3 is TGTGCCAGCAGCCAAGCCGGGACTAGTCGCAATGAGCAGTTCTTC. The V gene is TRBV4-2, the J gene TRBJ2-1; 8 nucleotides match TRBD2. Germline V CDR1 and CDR2: LGHNA, YNFKEQ. The junction had 5 bases not matched to a gene; V was cut back by 1 base and J by 6 bases. This CDR3 is 15 amino acids long.

The J gene is TRBJ2-1, the V gene TRBV5-3; possibly TRBD1 for D (5 bases). TRBV5-3 falls under the ORF class, with uncertain function. V lost 5 bases and J lost 0, with 12 bases in between. The CDR3 is 15 residues long. CDR3 DNA sequence: TGTGCCAGAAGACAGGACCGCCTCTCCTACAATGAGCAGTTCTTC. Amino acids: CARRQDRLSYNEQFF.

The V gene is TRBV11-3, the J gene TRBJ2-7; 7 nucleotides line up with TRBD1. The J segment lost 3 bases and the V segment lost 5 bases, leaving 4 bases of the junction unmatched. This CDR3 region has 13 residues. Germline assignment: CDR1 SGHNT and CDR2 YENEEA. For the CDR3, the DNA is TGTGCCAGCAGCCCGGGACAGAACTACGAGCAGTACTTC. It specifies CASSPGQNYEQYF.

V gene TRBV5-6 combines with J gene TRBJ2-7; 11 positions match TRBD2. CDR3 size: 16 residues. From germline, CDR1 is SGHDT and CDR2 YYEEEE. V lost 1 base and J lost 5; bases outside the gene matches: 8. Here the CDR3 DNA reads TGTGCCAGCAGCTTGTCAGTTAGCGGGAGGGACGACGAGCAGTACTTC. It specifies CASSLSVSGRDDEQYF.

CDR3 DNA: TGTGCCAGTACCCCGGGACAGTGGGGTGAAAAACTGTTTTTT. Translating it yields CASTPGQWGEKLFF. The chain has TRBV19 and TRBJ1-4; 7 bases fit TRBD1. The CDR3 runs 14 residues. V gave up 7 bases and J gave up 7 bases; unmatched junction bases: 9. CDR1 and CDR2 from the germline V gene are LNHDA and SQIVND (reference sequence).

Here the CDR3 DNA reads TGTGCCAGCAGCCATCCCGACAGCAGAAACACCATATATTTT. This sequence encodes CASSHPDSRNTIYF. The J gene is TRBJ1-3, the V gene TRBV14, with a possible D match to TRBD1 (5 bases). The CDR3 loop spans 14 amino acids. CDR1 SGHDN and CDR2 FVKESK come from the germline V gene. Trimming shortened V by 3 bases and J by 5 bases, and 11 bases separated the two germline ends.

The chain joins TRBV9 to TRBJ1-1, with 8 bases lining up with TRBD1. The V and J ends lost 0 bases and 3 bases, in that order; junction bases with no gene match: 10. This CDR3 is 17 amino acids long. Germline lookup yields CDR1 SGDLS and CDR2 YYNGEE. In DNA form, the CDR3 reads TGTGCCAGCAGCGTAGGGGCAGCGGACAGGGCGGACACTGAAGCTTTCTTT. Translating gives CASSVGAADRADTEAFF.

The V call is TRBV5-1, the J call TRBJ2-2; 8 bases agree with TRBD2. The CDR3 sequence is 15 residues long. J lost 0 bases, V lost 4 bases, and 2 bases had no gene match. Germline V lookup: CDR1 SGHRS, CDR2 YFSETQ. The CDR3 coding sequence is TGCGCCAGCAGCCCGGGACTAGCGAACACCGGGGAGCTGTTTTTT. Translated: CASSPGLANTGELFF.

V gene TRBV19 combines with J gene TRBJ2-1; the match to TRBD2 covers 7 bases. The CDR3 covers 15 residues. Trimming cost V 2 bases and J 4 bases; bases outside gene matches: 5. Germline CDR1 is LNHDA and CDR2 is SQIVND (reference sequence). The CDR3 DNA follows: TGTGCCAGTAGTATAAGCGGGGCCATGTACAATGAGCAGTTCTTC. This gives the protein CASSISGAMYNEQFF.

The genes are TRBV10-3 and TRBJ2-7; 11 bases are a match to TRBD2. The J segment lost 3 bases and the V segment lost 4 bases, leaving 2 bases of the junction unmatched. The CDR3 sequence is 14 residues long. Germline assignment: CDR1 ENHRY and CDR2 SYGVKD. CDR3 protein: CAISGLAGNYEQYF. The CDR3, as DNA: TGTGCCATCAGTGGACTAGCGGGGAACTACGAGCAGTACTTC.

The chain recombines TRBV11-2 with TRBJ2-1; 11 bases match TRBD2. V dropped 1 base and J dropped 8; count of bases not matched to a gene: 4. In germline, CDR1 is SGHAT, CDR2 FQNNGV. The CDR3 loop spans 15 amino acids. The CDR3 DNA follows: TGTGCCAGCAGCTTAGGAACTAGCGGGAGCTATGAGCAGTTCTTC. It codes for CASSLGTSGSYEQFF. The whole variable domain, remainder taken from reference TRBV11-2 and TRBJ2-1, is EAGVAQSPRYKIIEKRQSVAFWCNPISGHATLYWYQQILGQGPKLLIQFQNNGVVDDSQLPKDRFSAERLKGVDSTLKIQPAKLEDSAVYLCASSLGTSGSYEQFFGPGTRLTVL.

The chain recombines TRBV30 with TRBJ1-1; no firm D call. Germline CDR1 is GTSNPN and CDR2 is SVGIG (reference sequence). CDR3 length: 15 amino acids. Between the trimmed V and J ends, which lost 1 base and 0 bases, there was a span of 12 bases. CDR3 DNA sequence: TGTGCCTGGAGTGCGGGGTGGGATATGAACACTGAAGCTTTCTTT. Its protein is CAWSAGWDMNTEAFF.

The chain links TRBV30 to TRBJ1-5; no clear D. Germline CDR1 reads GTSNPN; CDR2 reads SVGIG (reference sequence). The germline V and J ends were trimmed by 1 base and 0 bases, with 4 bases remaining between them. The CDR3 loop spans 13 amino acids. The CDR3: CAWSGASNQPQHF. As DNA, the CDR3 is TGTGCCTGGAGTGGGGCTAGCAATCAGCCCCAGCATTTT.

J is TRBJ1-1 and V is TRBV5-1, with no clear D. V lost 0 bases and J 9 bases, leaving 15 bases between the germline ends. Germline CDR1 and CDR2: SGHRS and YFSETQ. This CDR3 is built from 14 residues. DNA for the CDR3: TGCGCCAGCAGCTTGGAACGGGCGGGGAACCAAGCTTTCTTT. This encodes CASSLERAGNQAFF. Looking up the rest from reference TRBV5-1 and TRBJ1-1 gives the full variable domain: KAGVTQTPRYLIKTRGQQVTLSCSPISGHRSVSWYQQTPGQGLQFLFEYFSETQRNKGNFPGRFSGRQFSNSRSEMNVSTLELGDSALYLCASSLERAGNQAFFGQGTRLTVV.